The source of this T cell receptor beta chain is a study of T cell repertoires in aging, cancer and after chemotherapy. About the research overall: Over several months to years, re-sampled healthy donor repertoires clearly shared clones. Study-wide points: Median generation probability rose over the chemotherapy interval in each cancer cohort, suggesting rebound thymic output. Immunological memory after chemotherapy cannot be judged from the repertoire data.

Rearranged V-D-J TRB sequences were amplified with a mixed TRB-A/B primer pool. Via MiXCR, TCRdb re-called the multiplex PCR reads, giving one row per CDR3 protein. The sample contains fewer than 9,000 distinct CDR3 sequences, less than 35% of which appear only once. Peripheral blood genomic DNA, not sorted cells or RNA, was the template. Germline lookup yields CDR1 SGHDT and CDR2 YYEEEE. V lost 1 base and J lost 4, with 15 bases in between. The CDR3 runs to 16 residues. Regarding this clonotype: The antigen is undetermined.

The chain links TRBV5-6 to TRBJ1-5; D is undetermined. The TCR was taken from a human donor in good health. The sample taken for sequencing was blood. The DNA for the CDR3 is TGTGCCAGCAGCTTGAGCGGACGGTACTCAAATCAGCCCCAGCATTTT. As protein: CASSLSGRYSNQPQHF.